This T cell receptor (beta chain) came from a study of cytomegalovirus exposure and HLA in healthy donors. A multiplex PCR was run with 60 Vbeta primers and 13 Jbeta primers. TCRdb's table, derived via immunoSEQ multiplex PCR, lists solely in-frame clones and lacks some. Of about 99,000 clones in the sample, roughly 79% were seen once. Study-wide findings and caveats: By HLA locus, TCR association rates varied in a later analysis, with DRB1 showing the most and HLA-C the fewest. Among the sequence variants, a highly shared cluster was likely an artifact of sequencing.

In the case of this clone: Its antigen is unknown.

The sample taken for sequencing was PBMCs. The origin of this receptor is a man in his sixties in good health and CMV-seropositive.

The CDR3 loop is CASSRRGGEGDTQYF. DNA of the CDR3: TGTGCCAGCAGCCGGCGGGGGGGCGAAGGAGATACGCAGTATTTT. This chain connects TRBV7-3 to TRBJ2-3, with 9 bases matching TRBD2. V dropped 5 bases and J dropped 5; count of bases not matched to a gene: 8. The CDR3 consists of 15 residues. Germline CDR1 is SGHTA and CDR2 is FQGTGA.